Listed here are 13 T cell receptor beta chains from one sample, sequenced in a study of PD-1 blockade in classical Hodgkin lymphoma. Each of the patients experienced relapse following autologous stem cell transplantation, and their brentuximab vedotin exposure differed. TCRdb keeps only in-frame clones here, not all; method: immunoSEQ multiplex PCR. The top ten hold 9.5% to 12% of the sample, which has about 50,000 clones, around 66% seen once. The source material was peripheral blood mononuclear cells (PBMCs), sampled at baseline. The receptors stem from a human donor with classical Hodgkin lymphoma.

This clone came up a few times. This chain links TRBV19 with TRBJ2-1; TRBD1 matches 10 bases. The CDR3 is made up of 14 amino acids. Looked up from germline, CDR1 is LNHDA and CDR2 is SQIVND (reference sequence). The V segment lost 7 bases and the J segment 12 bases; nucleotides outside the gene matches: 12. CDR3 sequence reads: CASTSLRDRGTQFF. The DNA of the CDR3 is TGTGCCAGTACCTCCTTAAGGGACAGGGGAACGCAGTTCTTC.

V usage is TRBV28 and J usage is TRBJ2-1; 11 positions match TRBD2. The trim removed 7 bases at V and 8 bases at J, leaving 4 bases unmatched. The germline V gene has CDR1 MDHEN and CDR2 SYDVKM. This CDR3 spans 13 amino acids. CDR3 nucleotides: TGTGCCAGCAAGGGACTAGCGGAAGATGAGCAGTTCTTC. This gives the protein CASKGLAEDEQFF.

The J gene is TRBJ2-7, the V gene TRBV30; 9 nucleotides line up with TRBD1. The V segment lost 3 bases and the J segment 2 bases; nucleotides outside the gene matches: 5. The CDR3 is made up of 14 amino acids. CDR1 and CDR2 from the germline V gene are GTSNPN and SVGIG (reference sequence). CDR3 amino acids: CAWSGQGTPYEQYF. The CDR3 region has the DNA TGTGCCTGGAGCGGACAGGGGACCCCCTACGAGCAGTACTTC.

The chain couples TRBV9 to TRBJ1-2; D may be TRBD1 (5 bases). This CDR3 region has 13 residues. The V gene's germline CDR1 is SGDLS and CDR2 YYNGEE. Trimming took 4 bases from V and 8 from J, leaving 15 bases between them. The CDR3 bases are TGTGCCAGCAGCTCGAACGTTGGGGCAGGCTACACCTTC. As protein: CASSSNVGAGYTF.

The rearrangement uses TRBV19 and TRBJ1-1; D remains ambiguous. This CDR3 has 15 amino acids. Between the trimmed V and J ends, which lost 3 bases and 3 bases, there was a span of 14 bases. Looked up from germline, CDR1 is LNHDA and CDR2 is SQIVND (reference sequence). The CDR3 DNA follows: TGTGCCAGTAGTATCAAGGCTATGAGAGACACTGAAGCTTTCTTT. Translation: CASSIKAMRDTEAFF.

This chain connects TRBV28 to TRBJ1-1; D gene uncertain. V lost 6 bases, J lost 1 base, and 12 bases lay in between. CDR1 and CDR2 from the germline V gene are MDHEN and SYDVKM. CDR3 size: 14 residues. In DNA, the CDR3 is TGTGCCAGCAGCCTAACGGTGGGGAACACTGAAGCTTTCTTT. It encodes CASSLTVGNTEAFF.

The chain combines TRBV10-1 with TRBJ1-2; D is perhaps TRBD1 (5 bases). Germline V gene sequence: CDR1 WNHNN, CDR2 SYGVQD (reference sequence). This CDR3 is 14 amino acids long. V dropped 6 bases and J dropped 4 bases, with 15 bases sitting between them. CDR3 nucleotide sequence: TGCGCCAGCAGACCGGGGGGGGTGGTCTATGGCTACACCTTC. Amino acid sequence: CASRPGGVVYGYTF.

This chain connects TRBV15 to TRBJ1-2, with 7 bases identical to TRBD1. The germline CDR1 and CDR2 sequences are LNHNV and YYDKDF (reference sequence). Germline trimming cut 2 bases from V and 2 bases from J; bases unmatched to any gene: 11. The CDR3 consists of 17 residues. Here the CDR3 reads CATSRPSYTGANYGYTF. The CDR3 bases are TGTGCCACCAGCAGACCGAGCTATACAGGGGCCAACTATGGCTACACCTTC. Drawing the rest from reference TRBV15 and TRBJ1-2, the complete variable domain is DAMVIQNPRYQVTQFGKPVTLSCSQTLNHNVMYWYQQKSSQAPKLLFHYYDKDFNNEADTPDNFQSRRPNTSFCFLDIRSPGLGDTAMYLCATSRPSYTGANYGYTFGSGTRLTVV.

This chain uses TRBV11-2 with TRBJ2-4; 7 bases map to TRBD1. The CDR3 loop spans 19 amino acids. From germline, CDR1 is SGHAT and CDR2 FQNNGV. V shed 1 base, J shed 3 bases, and the junction held 15 bases outside the gene matches. The CDR3 here is CASSLVRGTEKEGKNIQYF. DNA of the CDR3: TGTGCCAGCAGCTTAGTCAGGGGGACAGAGAAAGAGGGCAAAAACATTCAGTACTTC.

The CDR3 coding sequence is TGTGCCAGCAGTGAAAACCGCGAAGAGACCCAGTACTTC. Protein product: CASSENREETQYF. The rearrangement joins TRBV2 to TRBJ2-5, with D unclear. Germline values: CDR1 SNHLY, CDR2 FYNNEI. The length of the CDR3 is 13 residues. Deletions cut 2 bases from V and 3 bases from J, with 7 bases between. Filled out from reference TRBV2 and TRBJ2-5, the complete variable domain reads EPEVTQTPSHQVTQMGQEVILRCVPISNHLYFYWYRQILGQKVEFLVSFYNNEISEKSEIFDDQFSVERPDGSNFTLKIRSTKLEDSAMYFCASSENREETQYFGPGTRLLVL.

This chain joins TRBV5-1 and TRBJ2-2; perhaps TRBD2 as D (5 bases). Germline lookup yields CDR1 SGHRS and CDR2 YFSETQ. CDR3 length: 14 residues. V was pared by 3 bases and J by 7 bases, with 13 bases between. CDR3 coding DNA: TGCGCCAGCAGCTGGACTGGCGAGATCGGGGAGCTGTTTTTT. Protein product: CASSWTGEIGELFF.

Many counts were recorded for this clone. CDR3 nucleotides: TGTGCCAGTAGTCCCCCCGGGACAGGTGTTAATTCACCCCTCCACTTT. This sequence encodes CASSPPGTGVNSPLHF. This chain joins TRBV19 and TRBJ1-6; TRBD1 aligns across 8 bases. Germline V gene lookup returns CDR1 LNHDA and CDR2 SQIVND (reference sequence). The V segment lost 5 bases and the J segment 6 bases; nucleotides outside the gene matches: 9. This CDR3 is built from 16 residues.

By its share, this clone is medium-sized. The V and J genes are TRBV11-2 and TRBJ1-1, with D possibly being TRBD1 (5 bases). This CDR3 has 17 residues. Germline V gene lookup returns CDR1 SGHAT and CDR2 FQNNGV. V was trimmed by 1 base and J by 6 bases, leaving 21 bases between them. The CDR3 coding sequence is TGTGCCAGCAGCTTAGTTGTTACGCGGGGGACCCGCGCTGAAGCTTTCTTT. It is translated as CASSLVVTRGTRAEAFF.